These 4 T cell receptor beta chains were all obtained from the same sample, sequenced in a study of blood T cell repertoires in COVID-19. Sequencing used immunoSEQ multiplex PCR; TCRdb keeps in-frame clones, though not all of them. Of 150,000 to 200,000 clones listed, less than 90% were seen once; the top ten hold 6% to 8%. The sequenced sample was peripheral blood. Every receptor here comes from a woman between 65 and 79 years old with COVID-19, enrolled during active disease.

The chain combines TRBV7-2 with TRBJ2-2; D unresolved. Germline V lookup: CDR1 SGHTA, CDR2 FQGNSA. Trimming took 7 bases from V and 6 from J, leaving 15 bases between them. The CDR3 is made up of 14 amino acids. The CDR3 bases are TGTGCCAGCAAGATAGCCCAAAAGGCCGGGGAGCTGTTTTTT. Translated: CASKIAQKAGELFF. Based on the CDR3 plus reference TRBV7-2 and TRBJ2-2, the full variable domain is GAGVSQSPSNKVTEKGKDVELRCDPISGHTALYWYRQSLGQGLEFLIYFQGNSAPDKSGLPSDRFSAERTGGSVSTLTIQRTQQEDSAVYLCASKIAQKAGELFFGEGSRLTVL.

The chain couples TRBV6-6 to TRBJ2-3; maybe TRBD1 (6 bases). Germline CDR1 reads MNHNY; CDR2 reads SVGAGI (reference sequence). CDR3 length equals 16 residues. The V end was cut by 7 bases, the J end by 0 bases, with 17 bases between. CDR3 amino acids: CASIPRDTSSTDTQYF. The CDR3 region has the DNA TGTGCCAGCATCCCTCGGGACACTTCTAGCACAGATACGCAGTATTTT.

The chain joins TRBV7-2 to TRBJ2-5; 12 bases are shared with TRBD2. The V gene end was trimmed by 3 bases and the J gene end by 4 bases; junction bases not matched to a gene: 3. The germline V gene has CDR1 SGHTA and CDR2 FQGNSA. This CDR3 contains 15 residues. CDR3 bases: TGTGCCAGCAGCTTTACGGGACTAGCGGGAGAGACCCAGTACTTC. Amino acid sequence: CASSFTGLAGETQYF.

V is TRBV6-5 and J is TRBJ1-1; D might be TRBD1 (6 bases). The CDR3 length is 15 residues. Trimming removed 0 bases at V and 2 bases at J, with 10 bases between. Per the germline V gene, CDR1 is MNHEY and CDR2 is SVGAGI. CDR3 nucleotides: TGTGCCAGCAGTTACTCGAACAGGGACAACACTGAAGCTTTCTTT. Its protein product is CASSYSNRDNTEAFF.